This TCR beta chain originates from a study of CD8+CD57+ T cells in acquired aplastic anemia. CDR3 and TCR beta VDJ profiling relied on a genomic DNA template. MiXCR, run by TCRdb on the reads, gives a single entry per CDR3 protein. The table shows approximately 270,000 distinct CDR3 sequences, with around 60% occurring only once. V was pared by 1 base and J by 2 bases, with 8 bases of the junction left unmatched. CDR1 SGHAT and CDR2 FQDESV come from the germline V gene (reference sequence). The CDR3 is 17 residues long. This clonotype was counted many times. The chain joins TRBV11-1 to TRBJ2-3, with 8 bases lining up with TRBD2. Sequencing used sorted CD4+, CD8+, or CD8+CD57+ T cells (not recorded which) from PBMCs. The TCR was taken from a human donor with severe aplastic anemia or a healthy control (not recorded which). CDR3 residues: CASSLGFGGGNTDTQYF. The DNA of the CDR3 is TGTGCCAGCAGCTTAGGGTTTGGCGGGGGGAACACAGATACGCAGTATTTT. Full variable domain (missing parts from reference TRBV11-1 and TRBJ2-3): EAEVAQSPRYKITEKSQAVAFWCDPISGHATLYWYRQILGQGPELLVQFQDESVVDDSQLPKDRFSAERLKGVDSTLKIQPAELGDSAMYLCASSLGFGGGNTDTQYFGPGTRLTVL.